This TCR beta chain was sequenced in a study of a mutant IDH1 vaccine in newly diagnosed glioma. The wider study: Of the patients given treatment, around 60% were male and 37.5% were female, and a mean age of around 38 years was recorded. Pretreatment consisted of radiotherapy, temozolomide, or both, with most receiving both.

J lost 12 bases, V lost 0 bases, and 10 bases had no gene match. From germline, CDR1 is SGHDT and CDR2 YYEEEE. This CDR3 has 16 amino acids. This sample's time point: week 5, during vaccination. Every vaccine dose comprised 300 ug of mutant IDH1 20-mer peptide plus topical imiquimod. Data came from immunoSEQ multiplex PCR; TCRdb stores just in-frame clones and leaves some out. The sample carries tens of thousands of clones, 91% recorded once. In this sample, this clone turned up once. What it recognizes is unknown. V usage is TRBV5-6 and J usage is TRBJ2-4; 12 nucleotides match TRBD2. Specimen: PBMCs, collected from a glioma patient whose treatment included an IDH1 peptide vaccine. The clonotype was recovered from a woman between 50 and 59 years old with glioma. The CDR3 sequence: CASSLGILAGGSDQYF. The CDR3 coding sequence is TGTGCCAGCAGCTTGGGAATTCTAGCGGGAGGGTCGGATCAGTACTTC.